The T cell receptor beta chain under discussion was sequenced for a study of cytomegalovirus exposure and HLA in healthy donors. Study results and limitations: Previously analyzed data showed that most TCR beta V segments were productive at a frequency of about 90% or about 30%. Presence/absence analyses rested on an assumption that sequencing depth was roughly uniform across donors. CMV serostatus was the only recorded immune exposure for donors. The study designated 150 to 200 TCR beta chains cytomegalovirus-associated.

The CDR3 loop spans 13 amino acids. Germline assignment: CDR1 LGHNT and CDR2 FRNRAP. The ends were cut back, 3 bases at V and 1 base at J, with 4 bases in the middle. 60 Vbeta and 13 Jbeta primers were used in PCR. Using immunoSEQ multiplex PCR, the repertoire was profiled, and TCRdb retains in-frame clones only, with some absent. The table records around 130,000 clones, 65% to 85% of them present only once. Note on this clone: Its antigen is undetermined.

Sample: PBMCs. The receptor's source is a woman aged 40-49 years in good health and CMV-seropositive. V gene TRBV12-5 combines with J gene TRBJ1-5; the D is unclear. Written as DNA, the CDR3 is TGTGCTAGTGGTTTAGAGAGCAATCAGCCCCAGCATTTT. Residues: CASGLESNQPQHF.